What follows are 14 T cell receptor beta chains derived from one specimen sequenced in a study of T cells in Graves' hyperthyroidism and ophthalmopathy. TCR beta CDR3 region amplification was performed from RNA transcripts. With the HTBI primer set, the TCR CDR3 went through a first round of RT-PCR. MiXCR, run by TCRdb on the multiplex PCR reads, gives a single entry per CDR3 protein. The sample shows 300,000 to 450,000 distinct CDR3 sequences, 15% to 20% of them seen only once. Sequenced material: blood. The receptors here all came from a woman aged 40 to 55 with Graves' ophthalmopathy.

This clonotype was recorded many times. The chain links TRBV20-1 to TRBJ1-1; the D is unclear. V was shortened by 5 bases and J by 0 bases, with 13 bases between the two germline ends. From germline, CDR1 is DFQATT and CDR2 SNEGSKA (reference sequence). CDR3 length equals 14 residues. CDR3 nucleotide sequence: TGCAGTGCTGTTAGACTCACCATGAACACTGAAGCTTTCTTT. Residues: CSAVRLTMNTEAFF.

This clonotype has a count of ten or more. The V call is TRBV28, the J call TRBJ1-1; 7 bases are shared with TRBD1. The CDR3 length is 18 residues. J lost 3 bases, V lost 2 bases, and 15 bases had no gene match. CDR1 and CDR2 (germline): MDHEN, SYDVKM. The chain's CDR3 is CASSLNPPFQGVDTEAFF. The DNA of the CDR3 is TGTGCCAGCAGTTTAAATCCCCCGTTCCAGGGGGTAGACACTGAAGCTTTCTTT.

This clonotype showed up just a few times. V usage is TRBV7-9 and J usage is TRBJ2-7; 10 nucleotides agree with TRBD2. The CDR3 runs to 15 residues. V shed 5 bases, J shed 6 bases, and the junction held 10 bases outside the gene matches. CDR1 is SEHNR and CDR2 is FQNEAQ in the germline V gene (reference sequence). CDR3 residues: CASSQNLAGASEQYF. Written as DNA, the CDR3 is TGTGCCAGCAGCCAAAATCTAGCGGGAGCTTCCGAGCAGTACTTC. The variable domain in full, completed from reference TRBV7-9 and TRBJ2-7, reads DTGVSQNPRHKITKRGQNVTFRCDPISEHNRLYWYRQTLGQGPEFLTYFQNEAQLEKSRLLSDRFSAERPKGSFSTLEIQRTEQGDSAMYLCASSQNLAGASEQYFGPGTRLTVT.

This clonotype occurred many times. J is TRBJ1-1 and V is TRBV25-1; D not certain. This CDR3 comprises 13 residues. V lost 8 bases and J lost 6, with 16 bases in between. Germline V gives CDR1 MGHDK, CDR2 SYGVNS. CDR3 DNA: TGTGCCAGCCGGCTGAAGAGCAGGCCTGAAGCTTTCTTT. This translates into CASRLKSRPEAFF.

The J gene is TRBJ2-7, the V gene TRBV7-8; D is possibly TRBD1 or TRBD2 (5 bases each). Germline CDR1 is SGHVS and CDR2 is FQNEAQ. With 5 bases removed from V and 4 bases from J, the gap between germline ends came to 18 bases. The CDR3 loop spans 15 amino acids. The CDR3 loop reads CASSLAPGTIYEQYF. Here the CDR3 DNA reads TGTGCCAGCAGCCTCGCCCCCGGGACCATATACGAGCAGTACTTC.

Ten or more counts support this clonotype. The chain uses TRBV13 and TRBJ1-1; D is unresolved. The CDR3 totals 14 residues. Germline V CDR1 and CDR2: PRHDT, FYEKMQ (reference sequence). Trimming cost V 1 base and J 1 base, with 7 bases left between them. The chain's CDR3 is CASSLEQKNTEAFF. Here the CDR3 DNA reads TGTGCCAGCAGCTTAGAACAGAAGAACACTGAAGCTTTCTTT.

This clonotype was found many times. V is TRBV6-1 and J is TRBJ2-5; the D gene could be TRBD1 or TRBD2 (5 bases each). The V end was cut by 10 bases, the J end by 9 bases, with 15 bases between. Germline CDR1 reads MNHNS; CDR2 reads SASEGT. The CDR3 is made up of 11 amino acids. The CDR3: CATRALGAQYF. The CDR3 bases are TGTGCCACCCGGGCCCTGGGGGCCCAGTACTTC.

This clonotype occurred many times. V and J are TRBV6-1 and TRBJ1-5; D call uncertain. In germline, CDR1 is MNHNS, CDR2 SASEGT. The V end was cut by 6 bases, the J end by 7 bases, with 10 bases between. The CDR3 covers 12 residues. The CDR3 sequence is CASRATSQPQHF. Written as DNA, the CDR3 is TGTGCCAGCAGAGCGACAAGCCAGCCCCAGCATTTT.

A note on this clonotype: This sequence may be a read error, since a much larger clone differs from it by one base. Since the CDR3 does not end with the conserved phenylalanine or tryptophan, this likely comes from a read error. The J gene is TRBJ2-7, the V gene TRBV5-1; D gene ambiguous. CDR3 length: 12 amino acids. Trimming removed 4 bases at V and 4 bases at J, with 9 bases between. Germline assignment: CDR1 SGHRS and CDR2 YFSETQ. DNA for the CDR3: TGCGCCAGCAGCGTGCCAAATTACGAGCAGTACCTC. Translated: CASSVPNYEQYL.

This clonotype was counted many times. J is TRBJ2-7 and V is TRBV29-1; possible D gene TRBD2, 5 bases. V gave up 4 bases and J gave up 2 bases, with 9 bases separating them. Germline loops: CDR1 SQVTM, CDR2 ANQGSEA. The CDR3 covers 12 residues. The DNA for the CDR3 is TGCAGCGTTGTCGGTAGCGCCTACGAGCAGTACTTC. Protein: CSVVGSAYEQYF.

This clonotype was found many times. This sequence joins TRBV20-1 and TRBJ2-7, with D tentatively TRBD2 (6 bases). This CDR3 has 14 residues. V was shortened by 8 bases and J by 2 bases, with 19 bases between the two germline ends. CDR1 and CDR2 from the germline V gene are DFQATT and SNEGSKA (reference sequence). CDR3 protein: CSTGAMGGPYEQYF. The CDR3 coding sequence is TGCAGTACCGGGGCCATGGGGGGACCCTACGAGCAGTACTTC.

There are many counts of this clonotype. This rearrangement joins TRBV24-1 to TRBJ1-5; 7 positions match TRBD1. CDR3 length equals 15 residues. After removal of 3 bases from V and 4 bases from J, the junction contained 5 bases not matched to a gene. Looked up from germline, CDR1 is KGHDR and CDR2 is SFDVKD. The CDR3 DNA reads as TGTGCCACCAGTGATAAACAGGGGAAGAATCAGCCCCAGCATTTT. It encodes CATSDKQGKNQPQHF.

In its sample, this clonotype was seen many times. V and J are TRBV27 and TRBJ2-7, with TRBD1 identical over 10 bases. CDR3 size: 13 residues. Losses at the gene ends were 5 bases for V and 5 bases for J; bases not matched to a gene: 3. CDR1 and CDR2 from the germline V gene are MNHEY and SMNVEV (reference sequence). The CDR3 sequence: CASSRTGGNEQYF. CDR3 coding DNA: TGTGCCAGCAGTAGGACAGGGGGGAACGAGCAGTACTTC.

The chain couples TRBV6-1 to TRBJ2-5, with 10 bases aligning to TRBD1. Germline trimming cut 6 bases from V and 5 bases from J; bases unmatched to any gene: 6. The CDR3 has 14 amino acids. The germline CDR1 and CDR2 sequences are MNHNS and SASEGT. This CDR3 is CASRGGTGVETQYF. CDR3 nucleotides: TGTGCCAGCAGGGGCGGGACAGGGGTTGAGACCCAGTACTTC.